The rows below give T cell receptor beta chains drawn from one sample of a study of blood T cell repertoires in COVID-19. Clones were read by immunoSEQ multiplex PCR, and TCRdb kept only the in-frame ones, dropping some. Here the sample spans roughly 130,000 clones, 84% being singletons. The sequenced material came from peripheral blood. The receptors here all came from a woman aged 25 to 45 who had recovered from COVID-19. CDR3s include the opening cysteine and the closing phenylalanine or tryptophan. The D gene is left open where the match is weak. Not every row has a clone size; where given, it reads once, few, many or a size class.

j_call	v_call	d_call	clone_size	cdr3_nt	cdr3_aa
TRBJ1-4	TRBV3-1/TRBV3-2	-	-	TGTGCCAGCAGCTACGGGATTCAGAAAGAAAAACTGTTTTTT	CASSYGIQKEKLFF
TRBJ2-5	TRBV7-9	TRBD1	-	TGTGCCAGCGGTTCAGGGGACAGGATCCAAGAGACCCAGTACTTC	CASGSGDRIQETQYF
TRBJ1-6	TRBV6-5	TRBD1	-	TGTGCCAGCAGTACCGGACAGGGCGGACCCCTCCACTTT	CASSTGQGGPLHF
TRBJ2-1	TRBV11-2	-	-	TGTGCCAGCAGCTTAGAAAGGCTAGCGCACAACAATGAGCAGTTCTTC	CASSLERLAHNNEQFF
TRBJ1-1	TRBV19	-	once	TGTGCCAGCCGGCTGGCCGGGGATGGGTGGACTGAAGCTTTCTTT	CASRLAGDGWTEAFF
TRBJ2-3	TRBV14	-	-	TGTGCCAGCAGCCAAGATTTCAGCGGGAGCACAGATACGCAGTATTTT	CASSQDFSGSTDTQYF
TRBJ2-5	TRBV7-2	TRBD2	few	TGTGCCAGCAGCACCCGACTAGCGGGGGAGACCCAGTACTTC	CASSTRLAGETQYF
TRBJ1-3	TRBV3-1/TRBV3-2	-	-	TGTGCCAGCAGCCAAGGCAGTGACTCTGGAAACACCATATATTTT	CASSQGSDSGNTIYF
TRBJ2-5	TRBV7-9	-	-	TGTGCCAGCAGCGCCATCCGGGTGCTACAAGAGACCCAGTACTTC	CASSAIRVLQETQYF
TRBJ1-1	TRBV6-5	-	-	TGTGCCAGCAGTTACTCGGCGGCGCGGGGGGAAGCTTTCTTT	CASSYSAARGEAFF
TRBJ2-6	TRBV4-1	TRBD2	-	TGCGCCAGCAGCCTTACGATTAGCGGGGGGGCATTCACTGGGGCCAACGTCCTGACTTTC	CASSLTISGGAFTGANVLTF
TRBJ1-6	TRBV7-8	-	-	TGTGCCAGCAGCTTAGGAGGAATATTATTGAGTTCACCCCTCCACTTT	CASSLGGILLSSPLHF